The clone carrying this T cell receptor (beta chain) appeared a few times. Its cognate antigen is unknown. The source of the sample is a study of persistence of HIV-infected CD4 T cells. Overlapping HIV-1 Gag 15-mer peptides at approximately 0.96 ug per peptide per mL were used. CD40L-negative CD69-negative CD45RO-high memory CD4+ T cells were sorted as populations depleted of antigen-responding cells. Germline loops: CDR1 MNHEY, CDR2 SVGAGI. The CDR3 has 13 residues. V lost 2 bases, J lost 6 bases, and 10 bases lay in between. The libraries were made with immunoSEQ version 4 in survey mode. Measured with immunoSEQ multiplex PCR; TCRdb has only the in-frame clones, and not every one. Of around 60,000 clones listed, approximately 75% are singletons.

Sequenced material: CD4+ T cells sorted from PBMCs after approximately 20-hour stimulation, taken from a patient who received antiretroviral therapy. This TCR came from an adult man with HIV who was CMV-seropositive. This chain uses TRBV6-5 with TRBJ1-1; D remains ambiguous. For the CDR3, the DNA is TGTGCCAGCAGTTACGAGGGAGGCGCTGAAGCTTTCTTT. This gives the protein CASSYEGGAEAFF.